This T cell receptor (beta chain) comes out of a study of shared clonotypes between healthy human individuals (dated by TCRdb to about 2020). Background on the whole study: Two women and three men aged 18 to 49 years were included in the cohort. Per donor, three plates each were used for CD4 naive and CD4 memory, two for CD8 naive, and one for CD8 memory. Each donor's leukapheresis produced roughly between roughly 0.85 and 9.5 billion PBMCs. Libraries were prepared and TCR repertoires were sequenced by different laboratories using diverse techniques, in order to increase sequencing depth and limit assay-specific biases. To estimate repertoire size and how much clonotype sharing occurs between individuals, the study deeply sequenced the blood TCR repertoires of five healthy adults. What the authors observed across the whole study: Even with the large sequencing depth, rarefaction of the sorted-subset datasets indicated that sequencing was incomplete. Compared with non-shared clonotypes, the clonotypes found in all four sorted-subset donors had higher generation probabilities. When a handful of donors were compared, the shared fraction of clonotypes was approximately 5% for naive CD4, 3.5% to 4% for naive CD8, 2% to 2.5% for memory CD4, and 0.35% to 0.4% for memory CD8. The small number of donors limited the genetic and exposure-history diversity represented. Based on pairwise subsampling, the degree of clonotype sharing among donors was expected to be affected by sequencing depth. Naive subsets generally had larger estimated clonotype richness than memory subsets did. Sampling was restricted to blood, and TCR repertoires in tissues likely differ from the TCR repertoires found in blood.

Healthy HIV-negative adults with no recently reported acute infections or vaccinations were included as donors. Every donor was a Caucasian adult living in Nashville, Tennessee, USA. CD4+ T cells were enriched by magnetic negative selection; naive cells were then positively selected on CD45RA, and the negative fraction formed the memory subset. After blood collection by leukapheresis, PBMCs were isolated using Ficoll-Histopaque density gradient centrifugation and then cryopreserved in the vapor phase of liquid nitrogen. Analytical flow cytometry was used to check the purity and quantity of each magnetically sorted T cell population. From each sorted fraction, genomic DNA was isolated and quantified by UV absorbance on a Nanodrop 2000c. Using the deep immunoSEQ assay, TCR CDR3 regions were amplified from genomic DNA by multiplex PCR. Genomic DNA extracted from each cell subset was distributed evenly over all wells of several immunoSEQ 96-well plates, and each plate served as one replicate. For sorted subsets, about 200 ng genomic DNA, equal to 30,000 to 35,000 T cell genomes, was loaded into each replicate PCR. The purified libraries were quantified using a Qubit 3.0 fluorometer, sized with a Bioanalyzer 2100, and then quantified again using the KAPA Library Quantification kit. Each immunoSEQ 96-well plate was sequenced on its own single-read 150-cycle Illumina NextSeq 550 flow cell. The study's own analysis went as follows. Because only junctional sequences without quality scores were contained in the immunoSEQ output, filtering matching that applied to full-length reads could not be performed. Sequences were annotated with PyIR, a Python wrapper for IgBLAST v1.9, and V/J genes and CDR3 were assigned using IMGT germline references. Any read was removed if the V/J assignment was weak (E-value above 1e-6), the CDR3 was missing, or the read contained stop codons, out-of-frame junctions, or ambiguous translated residues. V3J clonotypes were defined as sequences sharing the same inferred V gene, J gene, and CDR3 amino acid sequence. The percentage overlap between two repertoires was calculated by dividing the number of shared unique clonotypes by the size of the smaller repertoire. RTK rarefaction, the Chao1 estimator, and Recon v2.1 estimates of unobserved clonotypes were used to assess repertoire richness. For all TCRbeta clonotypes obtained by the gDNA method from several donors, generation probabilities were computed with OLGA. Sourced from immuneACCESS, this table was stored by TCRdb with only in-frame sequences that have V and J called. A share of the clones is absent; for the studies checked, an unresolved V gene accounts for under half, and the remainder has no known explanation. From that table come the V and J calls and clone size; the DNA was used to work out D and trimming. This sample holds about 1 million clones; 65% to 80% were observed only once. Approximately 1.5% of the sample lies in the top ten.

A remark on this clone: Its specific antigen is unknown. No per-base quality is available; no much larger clone lies one base away.

The sequencing input was memory CD4+ T cells sorted from blood. Interpreted using the paper, the cell subset or site label stands for: CD45RA-negative fraction. The clonotype comes from a man aged 18 to 29 in good health.

The nucleotide sequence is TGCGCCAGCAGCCCAAGCGGTGTAGGACCCTACGAGCAGTACTTC. Translation gives CASSPSGVGPYEQYF. This chain joins TRBV5-1 to TRBJ2-7; TRBD2 is a possible D gene, resting on 5 matching bases. For CDR1 and CDR2, the germline V gene lists SGHRS and YFSETQ. V gives up 4 bases and J gives up 2 bases, and the segment between their germline ends measures 16 bases. The CDR3 runs 15 residues from the cysteine to the phenylalanine. Only the CDR3 portion is preserved as DNA: 45 bases, with reading frame beginning at the first base. With the rest looked up from the reference TRBV5-1 and TRBJ2-7 genes rather than sequenced, the full variable domain is KAGVTQTPRYLIKTRGQQVTLSCSPISGHRSVSWYQQTPGQGLQFLFEYFSETQRNKGNFPGRFSGRQFSNSRSEMNVSTLELGDSALYLCASSPSGVGPYEQYFGPGTRLTVT.